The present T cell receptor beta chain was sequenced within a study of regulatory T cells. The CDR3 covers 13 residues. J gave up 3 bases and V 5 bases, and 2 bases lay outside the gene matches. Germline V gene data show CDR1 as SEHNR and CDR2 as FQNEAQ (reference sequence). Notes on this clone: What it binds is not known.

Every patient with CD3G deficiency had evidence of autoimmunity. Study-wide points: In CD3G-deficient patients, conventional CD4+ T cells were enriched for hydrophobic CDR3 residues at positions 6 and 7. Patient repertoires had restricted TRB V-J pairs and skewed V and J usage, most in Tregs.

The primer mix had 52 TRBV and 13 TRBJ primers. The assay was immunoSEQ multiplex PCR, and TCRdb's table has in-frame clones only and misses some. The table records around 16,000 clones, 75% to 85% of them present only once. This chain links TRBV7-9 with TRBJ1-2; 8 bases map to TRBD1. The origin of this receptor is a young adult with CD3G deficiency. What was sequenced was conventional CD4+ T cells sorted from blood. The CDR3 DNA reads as TGTGCCAGCAGCCAGGGGGCACACTATGGCTACACCTTC. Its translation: CASSQGAHYGYTF.